This TCR beta chain was documented in a study of cytomegalovirus exposure and HLA in healthy donors. Concerning this clone itself: As yet, its antigen is unknown.

V was pared by 0 bases and J by 2 bases, with 5 bases of the junction left unmatched. From germline, CDR1 is LGHNA and CDR2 YSLEER. The CDR3 totals 16 residues. Study-wide results and limits: The majority of TCR sequences were rare, yet some public TCRs appeared in many donors. Altogether, 150 or so TCR beta chains were recorded as cytomegalovirus-associated.

Here immunoSEQ multiplex PCR was the method, and the copy in TCRdb shows in-frame clones only, minus some. This sample has 200,000 to 250,000 clones, with 88% found just once. This sequence originates from a woman aged 18-35 years in good health and CMV-seronegative. The sample consisted of PBMCs. The chain links TRBV4-3 to TRBJ2-7; 9 positions match TRBD1. DNA for the CDR3: TGCGCCAGCAGCCAAGATTCGGGGGACAGGGCCTACGAGCAGTACTTC. Translating gives CASSQDSGDRAYEQYF.